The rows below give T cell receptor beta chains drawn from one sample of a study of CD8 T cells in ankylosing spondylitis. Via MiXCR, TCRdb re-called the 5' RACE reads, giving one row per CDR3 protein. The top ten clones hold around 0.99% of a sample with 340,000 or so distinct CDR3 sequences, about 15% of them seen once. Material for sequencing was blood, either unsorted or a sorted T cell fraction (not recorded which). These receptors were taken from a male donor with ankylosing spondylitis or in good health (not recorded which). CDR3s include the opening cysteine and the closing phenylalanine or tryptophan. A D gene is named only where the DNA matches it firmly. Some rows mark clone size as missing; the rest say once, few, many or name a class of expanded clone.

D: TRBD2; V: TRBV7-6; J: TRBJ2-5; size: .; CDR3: CASSLGGAGDQETQYF; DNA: TGTGCCAGCAGCTTAGGCGGAGCGGGGGACCAAGAGACCCAGTACTTC
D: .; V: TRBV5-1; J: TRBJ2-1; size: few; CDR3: CASSLAGGGAGYNEQFF; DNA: TGCGCCAGCAGCTTGGCTGGTGGAGGGGCGGGTTACAATGAGCAGTTCTTC
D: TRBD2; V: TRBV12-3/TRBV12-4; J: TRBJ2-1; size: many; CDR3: CASSLLAGGLGLKFF; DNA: TGTGCCAGCAGTCTCTTGGCGGGGGGGCTGGGTTTAAAGTTCTTC
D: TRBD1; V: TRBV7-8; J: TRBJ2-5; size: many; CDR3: CASSYDRGQKTQYF; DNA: TGTGCCAGCAGCTACGACAGGGGGCAGAAGACCCAGTACTTC
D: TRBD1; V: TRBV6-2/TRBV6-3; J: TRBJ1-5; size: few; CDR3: CASRNRGLGQPQHF; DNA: TGTGCCAGCAGAAACAGGGGGCTAGGGCAGCCCCAGCATTTT
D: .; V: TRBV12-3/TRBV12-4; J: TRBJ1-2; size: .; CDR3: CASSRDARYGYTF; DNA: TGTGCCAGCAGTAGGGACGCCCGCTATGGCTACACCTTC
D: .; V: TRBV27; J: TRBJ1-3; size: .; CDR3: CASSFTPPGSGNTIYF; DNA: TGTGCCAGCAGTTTCACACCCCCGGGCTCTGGAAACACCATATATTTT
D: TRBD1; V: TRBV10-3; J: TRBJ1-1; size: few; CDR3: CAIRDREGAFF; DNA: TGTGCCATCCGGGACAGGGAAGGAGCTTTCTTT
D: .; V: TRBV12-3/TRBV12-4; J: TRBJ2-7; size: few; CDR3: CASSLEGGLEQYF; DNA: TGTGCCAGCAGTTTAGAGGGGGGGCTCGAGCAGTACTTC
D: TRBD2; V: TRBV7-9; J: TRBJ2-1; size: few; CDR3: CASSDRGGNYNEQFF; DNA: TGTGCCAGCAGCGATCGGGGGGGCAACTACAATGAGCAGTTCTTC
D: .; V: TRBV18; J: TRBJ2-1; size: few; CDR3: CASSPMPVQSNEQFF; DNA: TGTGCCAGCTCACCAATGCCGGTTCAAAGCAATGAGCAGTTCTTC
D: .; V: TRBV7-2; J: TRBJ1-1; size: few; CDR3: CASSLGGVFSQTEAFF; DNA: TGTGCCAGCAGCTTAGGGGGGGTATTCAGTCAGACTGAAGCTTTCTTT
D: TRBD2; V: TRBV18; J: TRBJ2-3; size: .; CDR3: CASSPSGVGADTQYF; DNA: TGTGCCAGCTCACCCAGCGGGGTGGGCGCAGATACGCAGTATTTT
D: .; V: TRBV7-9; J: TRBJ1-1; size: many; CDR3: CASSLISEAFF; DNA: TGTGCCAGCAGCTTAATTTCGGAAGCTTTCTTT
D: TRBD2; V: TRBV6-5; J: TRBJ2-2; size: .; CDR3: CASSYTSGSTGELFF; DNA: TGTGCCAGCAGTTACACTAGCGGGAGCACCGGGGAGCTGTTTTTT
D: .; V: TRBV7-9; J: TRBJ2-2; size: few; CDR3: CASSSEGLGQGGELFF; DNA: TGTGCCAGCAGCTCAGAGGGATTGGGCCAAGGCGGGGAGCTGTTTTTT
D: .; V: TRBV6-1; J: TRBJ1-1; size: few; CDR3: CASSPGTKNTEAFF; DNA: TGTGCCAGCAGCCCCGGGACAAAGAACACTGAAGCTTTCTTT
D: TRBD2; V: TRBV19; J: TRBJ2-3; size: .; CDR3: CASSTLGTSRDTQYF; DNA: TGTGCCAGTAGTACCCTCGGGACTAGCCGTGATACGCAGTATTTT
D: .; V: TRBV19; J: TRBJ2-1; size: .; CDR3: CATKSAVHYNEQFF; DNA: TGTGCCACCAAGTCGGCAGTCCATTACAATGAGCAGTTCTTC
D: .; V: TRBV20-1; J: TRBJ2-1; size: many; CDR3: CSALAGAGYNEQFF; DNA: TGCAGTGCCCTAGCCGGGGCGGGTTACAATGAGCAGTTCTTC
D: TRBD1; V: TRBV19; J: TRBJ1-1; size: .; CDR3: CASQDFTGGAFMNTEAFF; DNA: TGTGCCAGTCAAGACTTTACAGGGGGCGCGTTCATGAACACTGAAGCTTTCTTT
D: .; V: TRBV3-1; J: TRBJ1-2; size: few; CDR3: CASSQDIGAGYTF; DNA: TGTGCCAGCAGCCAAGATATAGGGGCCGGCTACACCTTC
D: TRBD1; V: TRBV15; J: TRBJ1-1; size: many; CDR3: CATSRGGQGSFGAFF; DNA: TGTGCCACCAGCAGAGGGGGACAGGGGTCCTTCGGAGCTTTCTTT
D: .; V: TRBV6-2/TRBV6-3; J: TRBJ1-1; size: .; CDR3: CASTSSRLRTEAFF; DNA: TGTGCCAGCACCTCTAGTCGGCTCCGCACTGAAGCTTTCTTT
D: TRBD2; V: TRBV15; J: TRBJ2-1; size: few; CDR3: CATSRDQGSGTIYNEQFF; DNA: TGTGCCACCAGCAGAGATCAAGGTAGCGGGACCATCTACAATGAGCAGTTCTTC
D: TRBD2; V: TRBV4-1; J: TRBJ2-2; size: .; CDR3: CASSRTGLDDTGELFF; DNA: TGCGCCAGCAGCCGAACGGGACTAGACGACACCGGGGAGCTGTTTTTT
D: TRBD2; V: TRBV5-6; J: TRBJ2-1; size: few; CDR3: CASDRAGVYNEQFF; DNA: TGTGCCAGCGATCGAGCGGGGGTCTACAATGAGCAGTTCTTC
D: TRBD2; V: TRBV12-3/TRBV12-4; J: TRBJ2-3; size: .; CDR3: CASSFRGVTTTDTQYF; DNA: TGTGCCAGCAGTTTTCGGGGGGTCACAACGACAGATACGCAGTATTTT
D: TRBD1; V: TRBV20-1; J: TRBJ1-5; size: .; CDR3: CSASLARDRRIGQPQHF; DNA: TGCAGTGCTAGTTTAGCTCGGGACAGGAGGATAGGGCAGCCCCAGCATTTT
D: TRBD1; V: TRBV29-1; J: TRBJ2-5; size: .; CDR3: CSVAAGGEETQYF; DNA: TGCAGCGTTGCGGCAGGGGGCGAAGAGACCCAGTACTTC
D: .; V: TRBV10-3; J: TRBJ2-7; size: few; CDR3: CAISGTGAYEQYF; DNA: TGTGCCATCAGTGGAACGGGTGCCTACGAGCAGTACTTC
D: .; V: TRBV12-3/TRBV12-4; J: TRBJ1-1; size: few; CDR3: CASKQLGSGNTEAFF; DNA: TGTGCCAGCAAACAACTGGGGTCAGGGAACACTGAAGCTTTCTTT
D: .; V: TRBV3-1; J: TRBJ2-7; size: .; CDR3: CASSPSPSGPGEQYF; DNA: TGTGCCAGCAGCCCATCCCCGTCGGGACCGGGGGAGCAGTACTTC
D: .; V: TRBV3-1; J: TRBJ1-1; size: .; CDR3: CASSPGAPVNTEAFF; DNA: TGTGCCAGCAGCCCCGGGGCTCCAGTGAACACTGAAGCTTTCTTT
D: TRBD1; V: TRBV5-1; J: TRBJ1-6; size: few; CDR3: CASSPSTGNNSPLHF; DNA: TGCGCCAGCAGCCCATCGACAGGGAACAATTCACCCCTCCACTTT
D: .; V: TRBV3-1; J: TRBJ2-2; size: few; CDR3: CASRRGSNTGELFF; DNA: TGTGCCAGCAGGCGGGGATCGAACACCGGGGAGCTGTTTTTT
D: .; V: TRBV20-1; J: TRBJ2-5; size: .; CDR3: CSAPPWELQETQYF; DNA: TGCAGTGCCCCACCCTGGGAGCTCCAAGAGACCCAGTACTTC
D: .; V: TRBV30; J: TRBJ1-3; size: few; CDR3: CAWSVNYGNTIYF; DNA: TGTGCCTGGAGCGTGAACTATGGAAACACCATATATTTT
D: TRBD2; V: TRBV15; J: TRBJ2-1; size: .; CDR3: CATSSAPGTSGNNEQFF; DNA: TGTGCCACCAGCAGTGCCCCCGGGACTAGCGGGAACAATGAGCAGTTCTTC
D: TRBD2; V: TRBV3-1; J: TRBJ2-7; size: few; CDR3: CASSRRGAYYEQYF; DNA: TGTGCCAGCAGCCGGCGGGGGGCCTACTACGAGCAGTACTTC
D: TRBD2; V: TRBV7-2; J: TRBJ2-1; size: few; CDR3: CASSLKASGRVDEQFF; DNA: TGTGCCAGCAGCTTAAAGGCTAGCGGGAGAGTGGATGAGCAGTTCTTC
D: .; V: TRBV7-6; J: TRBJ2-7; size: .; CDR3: CASSFGFSYEQYF; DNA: TGTGCCAGCAGTTTTGGGTTCTCCTACGAGCAGTACTTC
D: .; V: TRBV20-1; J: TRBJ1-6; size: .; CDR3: CSARRLDSPLHF; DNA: TGCAGTGCTCGCCGACTGGATTCACCCCTCCACTTT
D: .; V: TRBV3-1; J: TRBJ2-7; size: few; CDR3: CASSRTDPSYEQYF; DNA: TGTGCCAGCAGCCGGACAGACCCCTCCTACGAGCAGTACTTC
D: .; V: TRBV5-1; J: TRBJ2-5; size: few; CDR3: CASSSGTANTGEETQYF; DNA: TGCGCCAGCAGCTCTGGGACAGCGAACACGGGGGAAGAGACCCAGTACTTC
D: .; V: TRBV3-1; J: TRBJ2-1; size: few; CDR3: CASSQGGGYGGNEQFF; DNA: TGTGCCAGCAGCCAAGGGGGGGGCTACGGTGGGAATGAGCAGTTCTTC
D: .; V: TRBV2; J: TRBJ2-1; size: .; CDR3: CASSVLRSYNEQFF; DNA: TGTGCCAGCAGTGTTCTTAGATCGTACAATGAGCAGTTCTTC
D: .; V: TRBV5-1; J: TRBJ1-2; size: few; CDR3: CASSLVKGRGYTF; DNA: TGCGCCAGCAGCTTGGTGAAAGGACGAGGCTACACCTTC
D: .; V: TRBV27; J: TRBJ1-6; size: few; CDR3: CASSADFVNSPLHF; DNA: TGTGCCAGCAGTGCCGATTTTGTGAATTCACCCCTCCACTTT
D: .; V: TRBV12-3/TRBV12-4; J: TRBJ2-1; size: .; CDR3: CASRPGTTKKNEQFF; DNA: TGTGCCAGCAGACCCGGGACAACTAAGAAGAATGAGCAGTTCTTC
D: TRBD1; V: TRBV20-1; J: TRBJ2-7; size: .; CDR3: CSAREGTGSSYEQYF; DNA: TGCAGTGCTAGAGAAGGGACAGGGAGCTCCTACGAGCAGTACTTC
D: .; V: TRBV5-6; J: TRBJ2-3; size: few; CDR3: CASSLSVDKQYF; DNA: TGTGCCAGCAGCTTGTCGGTGGATAAGCAGTATTTT
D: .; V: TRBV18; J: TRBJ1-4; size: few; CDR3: CASSRTPLPTNEKLFF; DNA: TGTGCCAGCTCACGGACCCCCCTACCAACTAATGAAAAACTGTTTTTT
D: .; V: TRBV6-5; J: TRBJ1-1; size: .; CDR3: CASSSPRVEGAFF; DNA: TGTGCCAGCAGTTCCCCGCGTGTCGAGGGTGCTTTCTTT
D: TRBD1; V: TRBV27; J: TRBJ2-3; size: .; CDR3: CASGRDRGTDTQYF; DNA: TGTGCCAGCGGCCGGGACAGGGGAACAGATACGCAGTATTTT
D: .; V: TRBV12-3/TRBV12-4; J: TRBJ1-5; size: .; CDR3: CASTPAGGDQPQHF; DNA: TGTGCCAGCACCCCGGCGGGAGGGGACCAGCCCCAGCATTTT
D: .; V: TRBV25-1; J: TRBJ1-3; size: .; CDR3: CASSDAGGNTIYF; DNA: TGTGCCAGCAGTGATGCGGGAGGAAACACCATATATTTT
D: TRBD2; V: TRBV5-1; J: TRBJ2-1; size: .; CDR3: CASSLGPSGGHGNEQFF; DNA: TGCGCCAGCAGCTTGGGTCCTAGCGGGGGCCACGGCAATGAGCAGTTCTTC